This T cell receptor beta chain was recovered during a study of blood T cell repertoires in COVID-19. Sequenced by immunoSEQ multiplex PCR; TCRdb stores in-frame clones only, minus some. The repertoire holds more than 200,000 clones, with about nine tenths as singletons. The germline V gene encodes CDR1 SEHNR and CDR2 FQNEAQ (reference sequence). V was trimmed by 4 bases and J by 1 base, leaving 10 bases between them. CDR3 size: 15 residues. Patients from Seattle were sampled longitudinally, starting during active infection. This clone appeared a few times. The sequence came from a man aged 50 or older with COVID-19, enrolled during active disease. The chain joins TRBV7-9 to TRBJ1-4, with D uncertain. Sequenced sample: peripheral blood. CDR3 sequence reads: CASSSGSLTNEKLFF. CDR3 DNA sequence: TGTGCCAGCAGCTCGGGGAGCCTAACTAATGAAAAACTGTTTTTT.